These 9 T cell receptor beta chains originate from one sample sequenced in a study of T cell repertoires in cytomegalovirus infection. TCRdb re-called the reads through MiXCR, storing one row per CDR3 protein. The repertoire holds 340,000 or so distinct CDR3 sequences, roughly 25% seen once, with roughly 14% in the top ten. The antigens for these receptors are not known. The sample here was cultured PBMCs, taken from culture after CMV antigen stimulation. Every receptor here comes from a human donor in good health (CMV status not recorded). Some clones in this sample may be carry-over from other donors' samples.

A few counts support this clonotype. This chain connects TRBV29-1 to TRBJ1-2; D is perhaps TRBD1 (5 bases). Germline V lookup: CDR1 SQVTM, CDR2 ANQGSEA. The CDR3 consists of 12 residues. The V end lost 7 bases, the J end lost 4 bases, and 13 bases lay between the germline ends. CDR3 protein: CSASGGTYGYTF. In DNA, the CDR3 is TGCAGCGCCAGCGGAGGGACCTATGGCTACACCTTC.

This clonotype was detected only a few times. V is TRBV18 and J is TRBJ1-4; no clear D. In germline, CDR1 is KGHSH, CDR2 LQKENI. Deletions cut 0 bases from V and 8 bases from J, with 10 bases between. The CDR3 is 14 residues long. As DNA, the CDR3 is TGTGCCAGCTCACCACCGGAAAGAAACGAAAAACTGTTTTTT. Protein product: CASSPPERNEKLFF.

The V call is TRBV6-5, the J call TRBJ2-7; 12 bases agree with TRBD2. The CDR3 has 13 residues. Germline CDR1 is MNHEY and CDR2 is SVGAGI. Losses at the gene ends were 8 bases for V and 4 bases for J; bases not matched to a gene: 3. The DNA for the CDR3 is TGTGCCAGCTTGGGGACTAGCGGGTACGAGCAGTACTTC. This translates into CASLGTSGYEQYF.

The V gene is TRBV6-2 or TRBV6-3, the J gene TRBJ1-5; D perhaps matches TRBD1 (5 bases). V was shortened by 5 bases and J by 6 bases, with 14 bases between the two germline ends. Per the germline V gene, CDR1 is MNHEY and CDR2 is SVGEGT. This CDR3 comprises 14 residues. The CDR3 region has the DNA TGTGCCAGCAGTCCAGTAGGGGCGGTTCAGCCCCAGCATTTT. It translates to CASSPVGAVQPQHF.

This clonotype came up a few times. The chain employs TRBV6-1 and TRBJ2-7; D is perhaps TRBD1 or TRBD2 (7 bases each). Trimming shortened V by 7 bases and J by 0 bases, and 16 bases separated the two germline ends. The germline gives CDR1 MNHNS, CDR2 SASEGT. CDR3 length equals 15 residues. The chain's CDR3 is CASTEDRDYSYEQYF. CDR3 DNA sequence: TGTGCCAGCACCGAAGACAGGGACTACTCCTACGAGCAGTACTTC.

This clonotype appeared a few times. V usage is TRBV24-1 and J usage is TRBJ2-1; either TRBD1 or TRBD2 may fit D (5 bases each). V was cut by 3 bases and J by 5 bases, with 13 bases left in between. This CDR3 spans 15 amino acids. Germline CDR1 KGHDR, CDR2 SFDVKD. The CDR3 reads CATSDPGTGNNEQFF. The CDR3 nucleotides read TGTGCCACCAGTGATCCCGGGACGGGAAACAATGAGCAGTTCTTC.

This clonotype was seen more than once but under ten times. The chain couples TRBV12-3 or TRBV12-4 to TRBJ2-1; 7 bases align to TRBD2. This CDR3 region has 15 residues. The ends lost 5 bases at V and 8 bases at J; junction bases unmatched: 12. CDR3 protein: CASSNPTLAGDEQFF. The CDR3 DNA reads as TGTGCCAGCAGTAACCCAACTTTGGCGGGAGATGAGCAGTTCTTC.

The chain has TRBV6-5 and TRBJ1-1, with 11 bases fitting TRBD1. The germline V gene encodes CDR1 MNHEY and CDR2 SVGAGI. J gave up 1 base and V 2 bases, and 3 bases lay outside the gene matches. The CDR3 covers 16 residues. CDR3 region: CASSYRTGGRNTEAFF. In DNA, the CDR3 is TGTGCCAGCAGTTACCGGACAGGGGGCAGGAACACTGAAGCTTTCTTT.

This clonotype was picked up a small number of times. The V call is TRBV24-1, the J call TRBJ2-7, with D perhaps TRBD1 or TRBD2 (5 bases each). Germline assignment: CDR1 KGHDR and CDR2 SFDVKD. The CDR3 is made up of 17 amino acids. Trimming stripped 5 bases from V and 1 base from J, with 20 bases between. DNA for the CDR3: TGTGCCACCAGTGGTTTTCGGGGCTCCCGTCGGTCCTACGAGCAGTACGTC. Residues: CATSGFRGSRRSYEQYV.